Listed here are 32 T cell receptor beta chains from one sample, sequenced in a study of cytomegalovirus exposure and HLA in healthy donors. The primer mix had 60 Vbeta and 13 Jbeta primers. Clones were read by immunoSEQ multiplex PCR, and TCRdb kept only the in-frame ones, dropping some. The ten most abundant clones cover 2.4% of a sample with 65,000 to 85,000 clones. Sequencing input: PBMCs. The source of these receptors is a female donor in good health and CMV-seropositive.

V is TRBV4-3 and J is TRBJ2-5; D unclear. The tail of the sequence fits TRBJ2-7 better, so the J call may be wrong. Germline values: CDR1 LGHNA, CDR2 YSLEER. CDR3 length equals 16 residues. This CDR3 is CASSQGFRSKRYEQYF. CDR3 sequence (DNA): TGCGCCAGCAGCCAAGGTTTTAGGAGCAAACGCTACGAGCAGTACTTC.

This chain links TRBV19 with TRBJ1-1, with 9 nucleotides matching TRBD1. Per germline, CDR1 LNHDA and CDR2 SQIVND (reference sequence). The CDR3 contains 16 residues. V gave up 6 bases and J gave up 0 bases; unmatched junction bases: 8. The DNA for the CDR3 is TGTGCCAGTAGCAAATTGACAGGGGGGATGAACACTGAAGCTTTCTTT. This codes for CASSKLTGGMNTEAFF.

The V gene is TRBV5-1, the J gene TRBJ2-3; tentatively, D is TRBD1 (5 bases). The CDR3 consists of 13 residues. V lost 4 bases, J lost 5 bases, and 11 bases lay in between. Per germline, CDR1 SGHRS and CDR2 YFSETQ. The chain's CDR3 is CASSVTQGDTQYF. In nucleotides, the CDR3 is TGCGCCAGCAGCGTAACTCAGGGAGATACGCAGTATTTT.

V gene TRBV27 combines with J gene TRBJ1-4, with 7 bases that match TRBD1. V shed 4 bases, J shed 3 bases, and the junction held 2 bases outside the gene matches. The CDR3 loop spans 14 amino acids. Germline V gene data show CDR1 as MNHEY and CDR2 as SMNVEV (reference sequence). The CDR3 loop is CASSSGTANEKLFF. The DNA of the CDR3 is TGTGCCAGCAGTTCCGGGACAGCTAATGAAAAACTGTTTTTT.

The V and J genes are TRBV5-8 and TRBJ1-2; D possibly corresponds to TRBD1 (6 bases). This CDR3 is built from 14 residues. Germline V gene sequence: CDR1 SGHTS, CDR2 YDEGEE. V was clipped by 5 bases and J by 9 bases, with 20 bases between them. CDR3: CASRGRGGALSYTF. CDR3 nucleotide sequence: TGTGCCAGCAGGGGACGGGGGGGCGCCTTGAGCTACACCTTC.

The J gene is TRBJ2-3, the V gene TRBV5-1; no clear D gene. The CDR3 runs to 15 residues. Germline lookup yields CDR1 SGHRS and CDR2 YFSETQ. With 0 bases removed from V and 1 base from J, the gap between germline ends came to 9 bases. In nucleotides, the CDR3 is TGCGCCAGCAGCTTGGTTGTCAGCGGCACAGATACGCAGTATTTT. This sequence encodes CASSLVVSGTDTQYF.

This chain links TRBV28 with TRBJ1-2, with a tentative D call TRBD1 (5 bases). The germline V gene encodes CDR1 MDHEN and CDR2 SYDVKM. CDR3 length: 15 residues. Trimming left V 5 bases short and J 7 bases short, with 20 bases between. The CDR3 nucleotides read TGTGCCAGCAGTCCCCCAGTTGGGGGGGGAGGTGGCTACACCTTC. Protein product: CASSPPVGGGGGYTF.

This chain joins TRBV9 and TRBJ1-2, with D maybe TRBD1 (6 bases). V shed 4 bases and J shed 8 bases, with 21 bases lying between them. CDR1 is SGDLS and CDR2 is YYNGEE in the germline V gene. The CDR3 runs to 15 residues. CDR3 region: CASSSSGGGFGGYTF. CDR3 DNA sequence: TGTGCCAGCAGCTCAAGCGGGGGGGGCTTCGGGGGCTACACCTTC.

The chain couples TRBV4-1 to TRBJ1-5, with 8 bases identical to TRBD1. Trimming removed 1 base from V and 7 bases from J; junction bases left unmatched: 9. Looked up from germline, CDR1 is MGHRA and CDR2 is YSYEKL. The CDR3 extends over 16 amino acids. The DNA of the CDR3 is TGCGCCAGCAGCCAAGTGTCCGGACAGGGTAACCAGCCCCAGCATTTT. It translates to CASSQVSGQGNQPQHF.

V is TRBV28 and J is TRBJ1-3; D possibly corresponds to TRBD1 (5 bases). The V end lost 5 bases, the J end lost 2 bases, and 10 bases lay between the germline ends. Germline CDR1 reads MDHEN; CDR2 reads SYDVKM. The CDR3 consists of 14 residues. This chain's CDR3 is CASSPPGTGNTIYF. The CDR3 DNA is TGTGCCAGCAGTCCCCCAGGGACTGGAAACACCATATATTTT.

V and J are TRBV4-3 and TRBJ1-2, with a weak D call TRBD1 (5 bases). The CDR3 covers 17 residues. V lost 1 base and J lost 2, with 17 bases in between. Germline V gene data show CDR1 as LGHNA and CDR2 as YSLEER. The CDR3 reads CASSQVHSTVLNYGYTF. The DNA for the CDR3 is TGCGCCAGCAGCCAAGTCCATTCGACAGTTTTAAACTATGGCTACACCTTC.

The CDR3 region is CASTRLTMTDEQFF. The CDR3 DNA follows: TGTGCCAGCACCAGACTGACGATGACGGATGAGCAGTTCTTC. This sequence joins TRBV6-1 and TRBJ2-1; no clear D gene. CDR3 length equals 14 residues. Germline CDR1 MNHNS, CDR2 SASEGT. Trimming shortened V by 7 bases and J by 8 bases, and 18 bases separated the two germline ends.

This sequence joins TRBV27 and TRBJ2-7; 7 bases are a match to TRBD1. The trim removed 4 bases at V and 1 base at J, leaving 4 bases unmatched. Germline values: CDR1 MNHEY, CDR2 SMNVEV (reference sequence). The CDR3 is 14 residues long. The CDR3 DNA reads as TGTGCCAGCAGTTGGGGACAGCAATCCTACGAGCAGTACTTC. Translated, it gives CASSWGQQSYEQYF.

The rearrangement uses TRBV6-5 and TRBJ1-6, with a tentative D call TRBD1 (6 bases). The CDR3 is 15 residues long. Between the trimmed V and J ends, which lost 2 bases and 7 bases, there was a span of 12 bases. CDR1 and CDR2 (germline): MNHEY, SVGAGI. The DNA of the CDR3 is TGTGCCAGCAGTTACGATCAGGGGTTCAATTCACCCCTCCACTTT. This translates into CASSYDQGFNSPLHF.

The chain recombines TRBV6-1 with TRBJ2-7; D unresolved. Trimming stripped 2 bases from V and 1 base from J, with 9 bases between. CDR3 length: 14 residues. The germline V gene has CDR1 MNHNS and CDR2 SASEGT. The CDR3 sequence: CASSEYSGSYEQYF. CDR3 DNA sequence: TGTGCCAGCAGTGAATATTCGGGTTCCTACGAGCAGTACTTC.

V usage is TRBV27 and J usage is TRBJ1-5; TRBD1 matches at 7 bases. There are 15 residues in the CDR3. The V gene end was trimmed by 4 bases and the J gene end by 4 bases; junction bases not matched to a gene: 7. Germline V CDR1 and CDR2: MNHEY, SMNVEV (reference sequence). CDR3 loop: CASSYARTGNQPQHF. CDR3 coding DNA: TGTGCCAGCAGTTACGCCAGGACAGGTAATCAGCCCCAGCATTTT.

DNA for the CDR3: TGTGCCAGCAGCGGAGAGGGTTTCAATCAGCCCCAGCATTTT. Protein: CASSGEGFNQPQHF. The chain is built from TRBV7-6 and TRBJ1-5; D is undetermined. V dropped 5 bases and J dropped 3 bases, with 11 bases sitting between them. The CDR3 sequence is 14 residues long. Germline V gene sequence: CDR1 SGHVS, CDR2 FNYEAQ.

V is TRBV6-5 and J is TRBJ1-2; TRBD1 might be the D (5 bases). CDR3 size: 15 residues. The V gene's germline CDR1 is MNHEY and CDR2 SVGAGI. Trimming removed 6 bases from V and 4 bases from J, with 18 bases in between. This CDR3 is CASSPGGDGGYGYTF. CDR3 DNA: TGTGCCAGCAGCCCGGGAGGGGATGGGGGCTATGGCTACACCTTC.

The chain is built from TRBV19 and TRBJ1-2; 7 positions match TRBD1. Germline-derived CDR1 and CDR2 are LNHDA and SQIVND (reference sequence). The CDR3 spans 12 residues. V shed 5 bases and J 3 bases; nucleotides not matched to a gene: 0. The DNA of the CDR3 is TGTGCCAGTAGTGGACAGGACTATGGCTACACCTTC. Amino acids: CASSGQDYGYTF.

The genes are TRBV5-6 and TRBJ2-7; 8 positions agree with TRBD2. Trimming at V came to 4 bases and at J to 4 bases, leaving 1 base not matched to a gene. Germline V gives CDR1 SGHDT, CDR2 YYEEEE. The CDR3 has 12 amino acids. The CDR3 DNA follows: TGTGCCAGCAGCCCGGGGGGGTACGAGCAGTACTTC. It is translated as CASSPGGYEQYF.

J is TRBJ2-7 and V is TRBV18; D is perhaps TRBD2 (6 bases). V was pared by 6 bases and J by 4 bases, with 13 bases between. Germline V gene lookup returns CDR1 KGHSH and CDR2 LQKENI. The CDR3 runs to 13 residues. CDR3 loop: CASSLRRGYEQYF. Here the CDR3 DNA reads TGTGCCAGCTCCCTCCGACGGGGGTACGAGCAGTACTTC.

The V gene is TRBV7-9, the J gene TRBJ1-6; D perhaps matches TRBD1 (6 bases). CDR1 and CDR2 from the germline V gene are SEHNR and FQNEAQ (reference sequence). This CDR3 has 15 residues. Between the trimmed V and J ends, which lost 1 base and 8 bases, there was a span of 12 bases. CDR3: CASSLEGHKDSPLHF. For the CDR3, the DNA is TGTGCCAGCAGCTTAGAGGGACACAAAGATTCACCCCTCCACTTT.

The CDR3 sequence is CASSIEGRGNNEQFF. In nucleotides, the CDR3 is TGTGCCAGTAGTATAGAAGGTAGGGGGAACAATGAGCAGTTCTTC. The genes are TRBV19 and TRBJ2-1, with D perhaps TRBD1 (6 bases). Between the trimmed V and J ends, which lost 0 bases and 5 bases, there was a span of 11 bases. Germline CDR1 is LNHDA and CDR2 is SQIVND (reference sequence). The CDR3 covers 15 residues.

This rearrangement joins TRBV4-1 to TRBJ2-5; D is uncertain. Trimming cost V 5 bases and J 5 bases, with 12 bases left between them. The germline CDR1 and CDR2 sequences are MGHRA and YSYEKL. The CDR3 is 13 residues long. The CDR3 coding sequence is TGCGCCAGCAGCAAAATAGTACGGGAGACCCAGTACTTC. Residues: CASSKIVRETQYF.

V gene TRBV2 combines with J gene TRBJ1-2, with TRBD1 matching over 9 bases. The CDR3 runs to 13 residues. Germline CDR1 SNHLY, CDR2 FYNNEI. J gave up 7 bases and V 8 bases, and 8 bases lay outside the gene matches. The CDR3 DNA follows: TGTGCCAGCCTTTCGGGACAGGGCGCTGGCTACACCTTC. This codes for CASLSGQGAGYTF. Using reference TRBV2 and TRBJ1-2 for the parts outside the CDR3, the full variable domain is EPEVTQTPSHQVTQMGQEVILRCVPISNHLYFYWYRQILGQKVEFLVSFYNNEISEKSEIFDDQFSVERPDGSNFTLKIRSTKLEDSAMYFCASLSGQGAGYTFGSGTRLTVV.

This chain connects TRBV6-1 to TRBJ2-3; tentatively, D is TRBD1 (5 bases). The CDR3 runs to 14 residues. V lost 6 bases and J lost 2, with 12 bases in between. The germline gives CDR1 MNHNS, CDR2 SASEGT. The DNA for the CDR3 is TGTGCCAGCAGGGCACAGGTGTTCACAGATACGCAGTATTTT. Its translation: CASRAQVFTDTQYF.

This chain connects TRBV6-1 to TRBJ1-3, with a weak D call TRBD1 (5 bases). The germline gives CDR1 MNHNS, CDR2 SASEGT. With 4 bases removed from V and 0 bases from J, the gap between germline ends came to 13 bases. The CDR3 has 16 residues. CDR3 nucleotides: TGTGCCAGCAGTGGCCCGACAGCCTTCTCTGGAAACACCATATATTTT. This codes for CASSGPTAFSGNTIYF.

The rearrangement uses TRBV6-5 and TRBJ2-2; 8 bases are a match to TRBD1. The V gene's germline CDR1 is MNHEY and CDR2 SVGAGI. V was pared by 0 bases and J by 6 bases, with 0 bases of the junction left unmatched. This CDR3 is 14 amino acids long. The CDR3 sequence: CASSYSTGAGELFF. CDR3 coding DNA: TGTGCCAGCAGTTACTCGACAGGGGCCGGGGAGCTGTTTTTT.

This chain uses TRBV4-1 with TRBJ2-7; D might be TRBD1 (6 bases). The V and J ends lost 4 bases and 2 bases respectively, with 15 bases between them. The germline gives CDR1 MGHRA, CDR2 YSYEKL. The length of the CDR3 is 15 residues. CDR3 sequence reads: CASSRTDSFPYEQYF. CDR3 sequence (DNA): TGCGCCAGCAGCCGAACGGACAGTTTTCCCTACGAGCAGTACTTC.

The rearrangement links TRBV5-1 to TRBJ2-1; TRBD2 matches at 9 bases. Germline CDR1 reads SGHRS; CDR2 reads YFSETQ. The CDR3 runs 16 residues. V was clipped by 5 bases and J by 6 bases; unmatched bases: 12. The CDR3 coding sequence is TGCGCCAGCAGTAAGACTAGCGGAACGGCCTTCAATGAGCAGTTCTTC. It specifies CASSKTSGTAFNEQFF.

The rearrangement uses TRBV19 and TRBJ1-1; D may be TRBD1 (5 bases). V lost 3 bases and J lost 3, with 8 bases in between. The length of the CDR3 is 13 residues. Per the germline V gene, CDR1 is LNHDA and CDR2 is SQIVND (reference sequence). The CDR3 sequence is CASSIPGDTEAFF. In DNA, the CDR3 is TGTGCCAGTAGTATCCCGGGGGACACTGAAGCTTTCTTT.

The CDR3 spells CAISEDSGDEKLFF. The CDR3 DNA is TGTGCCATCAGTGAGGATTCGGGGGATGAAAAACTGTTTTTT. This chain joins TRBV10-3 and TRBJ1-4; D might be TRBD1 (5 bases). Germline lookup yields CDR1 ENHRY and CDR2 SYGVKD. V lost 2 bases, J lost 6 bases, and 10 bases lay in between. CDR3 length: 14 amino acids.